One sample yielded the 4 T cell receptor beta chains listed below, sequenced in a study of cytomegalovirus exposure and HLA in healthy donors. PCR employed 60 Vbeta and 13 Jbeta primers. The repertoire was sequenced with immunoSEQ multiplex PCR; TCRdb's copy has only in-frame clones and lacks some. In the table there are under 130,000 clones, 70% to 80% of which are singletons. What was sequenced was PBMCs. The source is a woman aged 40 to 50 in good health and CMV-seronegative.

The CDR3 DNA is TGTGCCAGCAGCCTCCTAGCGGGCACAGATACGCAGTATTTT. This encodes CASSLLAGTDTQYF. The V gene is TRBV27, the J gene TRBJ2-3, with TRBD2 matching 7 bases. Germline CDR1 and CDR2: MNHEY and SMNVEV (reference sequence). CDR3 length equals 14 residues. Losses at the gene ends were 6 bases for V and 1 base for J; bases not matched to a gene: 4.

DNA for the CDR3: TGTGCCAGCAGCTTCGGGACCGGTGGGGGCGAGCAGTACTTC. Residues: CASSFGTGGGEQYF. This chain joins TRBV5-4 and TRBJ2-5, with D tentatively TRBD1 or TRBD2 (5 bases each). TRBJ2-7 matches the DNA end more closely, so the J call is doubtful. Germline CDR1 is SGHNT and CDR2 is YYREEE (reference sequence). This CDR3 spans 14 amino acids.

V usage is TRBV30 and J usage is TRBJ2-1; D possibly corresponds to TRBD2 (6 bases). V was shortened by 3 bases and J by 8 bases, with 17 bases between the two germline ends. This CDR3 contains 14 residues. From germline, CDR1 is GTSNPN and CDR2 SVGIG (reference sequence). The CDR3 DNA follows: TGTGCCTGGAGGGATTTCGGGAGAGGCTATGAGCAGTTCTTC. Its translation is CAWRDFGRGYEQFF.

The chain couples TRBV7-9 to TRBJ2-3; D may be TRBD2 (6 bases). The V end lost 0 bases, the J end lost 3 bases, and 16 bases lay between the germline ends. The CDR3 has 17 residues. The V gene's germline CDR1 is SEHNR and CDR2 FQNEAQ (reference sequence). The CDR3 protein is CASSLATLGRETDTQYF. CDR3 bases: TGTGCCAGCAGCTTAGCGACGTTAGGGCGGGAAACAGATACGCAGTATTTT.